A selection of T cell receptor beta chains follows, all from one sample in a study of circulating and synovial CD4+ cells in juvenile arthritis. Using immunoSEQ multiplex PCR, the repertoire was profiled, and TCRdb retains in-frame clones only, with some absent. Among tens of thousands of clones listed, just under 95% were seen once. Sequencing used CD4+ T cells from blood. The origin of the receptors is a human donor with juvenile idiopathic arthritis. Both conserved end residues are part of each CDR3. A D gene is named only where the DNA matches it firmly. The listing skips clone size in some rows; elsewhere it reads once, few, many or a size class.

CDR3nt: TGTGCCAGCAGCTACAAACAGGGGGGGATAGATACGCAGTATTTT
CDR3aa: CASSYKQGGIDTQYF
abundance: -
d_gene: -
j_gene: TRBJ2-3
v_gene: TRBV5-4

CDR3nt: TGTGCCAGCAGTTTCGGTGGTCCTAGCTCCTACGAGCAGTACTTC
CDR3aa: CASSFGGPSSYEQYF
abundance: -
d_gene: -
j_gene: TRBJ2-7
v_gene: TRBV28

CDR3nt: TGTGCCAGCAGGCCAGAGACAGGGGAAAACGAGCAGTACTTC
CDR3aa: CASRPETGENEQYF
abundance: -
d_gene: TRBD1
j_gene: TRBJ2-7
v_gene: TRBV9

CDR3nt: TGTGCCAGCAAAAGACAGGTGGGGTTGGAGCAGTACTTC
CDR3aa: CASKRQVGLEQYF
abundance: once
d_gene: -
j_gene: TRBJ2-7
v_gene: TRBV6-1

CDR3nt: TGCAGCGTTGAATTCTTGAGGCGTAGCAGGGTCAATGAGCAGTTCTTC
CDR3aa: CSVEFLRRSRVNEQFF
abundance: -
d_gene: -
j_gene: TRBJ2-1
v_gene: TRBV29-1

CDR3nt: TGTGCCAGCTTGGACAGGGGAAGGAATGAAGCTTTCTTT
CDR3aa: CASLDRGRNEAFF
abundance: -
d_gene: TRBD1
j_gene: TRBJ1-1
v_gene: TRBV2

CDR3nt: TGTGCCAGCAGTCCTCAACAGGTTTTTGGAAACACCATATATTTT
CDR3aa: CASSPQQVFGNTIYF
abundance: -
d_gene: -
j_gene: TRBJ1-3
v_gene: TRBV28

CDR3nt: TGCAGCGCACGACAGGGGACCTATGGCTACACCTTC
CDR3aa: CSARQGTYGYTF
abundance: -
d_gene: TRBD1
j_gene: TRBJ1-2
v_gene: TRBV29-1

CDR3nt: TGTGCCAGCAGTACCCTTCGGCCAGCGTCATTTACCTACGAGCAGTACTTC
CDR3aa: CASSTLRPASFTYEQYF
abundance: -
d_gene: -
j_gene: TRBJ2-7
v_gene: TRBV27

CDR3nt: TGTGCCAGTAGTATAGAGGGGGCCCTAGCGGGCGGCTCCTACAATGAGCAGTTCTTC
CDR3aa: CASSIEGALAGGSYNEQFF
abundance: once
d_gene: TRBD2
j_gene: TRBJ2-1
v_gene: TRBV19

CDR3nt: TGTGCCAGCAGCCCCCAGGACAGGGCTGGAAACACCATATATTTT
CDR3aa: CASSPQDRAGNTIYF
abundance: once
d_gene: TRBD1
j_gene: TRBJ1-3
v_gene: TRBV9